A selection of T cell receptor beta chains follows, all from one sample in a study of blood T cell repertoires in COVID-19. Method: immunoSEQ multiplex PCR; TCRdb's copy keeps in-frame clones and lacks some. Among approximately 200,000 clones, about four fifths were seen once, and the ten largest hold roughly 7%. The sequenced sample consisted of peripheral blood. These receptors all stem from an elderly woman with COVID-19, enrolled during active disease. Both conserved end residues are part of each CDR3. The D gene is left open where the match is weak. A clone size is listed for some rows: how often the clone was seen (once, few, many), or a class if it is expanded.

. TRBJ2-5 . TRBV3-1/TRBV3-2 CASSQLRRGQETQYF TGTGCCAGCAGCCAACTACGCAGGGGCCAAGAGACCCAGTACTTC
TRBD1 TRBJ1-2 . TRBV6-6 CASSWTGTELGGYTF TGTGCCAGCAGTTGGACAGGGACGGAATTGGGGGGCTACACCTTC
. TRBJ1-1 . TRBV6-5 CASSLLRGTEAFF TGTGCCAGCAGTCTACTTAGGGGGACTGAAGCTTTCTTT
TRBD2 TRBJ2-5 . TRBV11-2 CASSLDPGGETQYF TGTGCCAGCAGCTTAGATCCCGGGGGGGAGACCCAGTACTTC
TRBD2 TRBJ2-2 . TRBV9 CASTPLAGETTGELFF TGTGCCAGCACCCCCTTAGCGGGAGAGACGACCGGGGAGCTGTTTTTT
TRBD1 TRBJ1-1 few TRBV28 CASSLGSVGQGEAFF TGTGCCAGCAGTTTAGGATCAGTAGGACAGGGGGAAGCTTTCTTT
. TRBJ2-7 . TRBV12-3/TRBV12-4 CASSLGGPGEQYF TGTGCCAGCAGTTTGGGGGGGCCCGGCGAGCAGTACTTC
. TRBJ2-7 . TRBV5-1 CASSLSGVNYEQYF TGCGCCAGCAGCTTGTCCGGGGTTAACTACGAGCAGTACTTC
TRBD1 TRBJ1-1 . TRBV28 CATVTGANTEAFF TGTGCCACCGTGACAGGGGCGAACACTGAAGCTTTCTTT
TRBD2 TRBJ2-2 . TRBV7-6 CASSLGLAGGPASYTGELFF TGTGCCAGCAGCTTAGGGCTAGCGGGAGGGCCTGCTTCGTACACCGGGGAGCTGTTTTTT
. TRBJ1-2 once TRBV6-5 CASSYRDSRRIYGYTF TGTGCCAGCAGTTATCGCGACAGCCGCCGGATCTATGGCTACACCTTC
. TRBJ1-1 once TRBV9 CASSVDPAGGVNTEAFF TGTGCCAGCAGCGTAGACCCGGCCGGGGGGGTGAACACTGAAGCTTTCTTT
. TRBJ1-6 few TRBV10-3 CAISATGGNSPLHF TGTGCCATCAGTGCAACGGGGGGAAATTCACCCCTCCACTTT
TRBD2 TRBJ2-1 . TRBV5-1 CASSLVRGGNEQFF TGCGCCAGCAGCTTGGTCCGGGGGGGCAATGAGCAGTTCTTC
TRBD2 TRBJ2-5 . TRBV5-4 CASSLLAGASGGKTQYF TGTGCCAGCAGCCTTTTGGCGGGGGCCAGCGGGGGGAAGACCCAGTACTTC
. TRBJ1-1 . TRBV29-1 CSVGQSNTEAFF TGCAGCGTCGGACAGTCGAACACTGAAGCTTTCTTT
. TRBJ1-1 . TRBV6-5 CASSYSGRRNTEAFF TGTGCCAGCAGTTACTCGGGCAGGCGCAACACTGAAGCTTTCTTT
TRBD2 TRBJ2-3 . TRBV5-6 CASSSSGGADTDTQYF TGTGCCAGCAGCTCAAGCGGGGGGGCGGATACAGATACGCAGTATTTT
TRBD2 TRBJ2-2 . TRBV9 CASSPTAGGTGGELFF TGTGCCAGCAGCCCTACGGCGGGAGGGACCGGCGGGGAGCTGTTTTTT
. TRBJ1-4 . TRBV29-1 CSVAGANEKLFF TGCAGCGTAGCGGGGGCTAATGAAAAACTGTTTTTT
TRBD2 TRBJ2-1 . TRBV28 CATLAAGGVYNEQFF TGTGCCACCCTGGCGGCGGGAGGAGTTTACAATGAGCAGTTCTTC
. TRBJ1-5 . TRBV4-2 CASSQVSAGGNQPQHF TGTGCCAGCAGCCAAGTGTCAGCCGGAGGGAATCAGCCCCAGCATTTT
TRBD1 TRBJ1-5 . TRBV6-5 CASSYLGQAYQPQHF TGTGCCAGCAGTTATTTAGGACAGGCGTATCAGCCCCAGCATTTT
. TRBJ1-2 . TRBV5-4 CASSLEQRTYGYTF TGTGCCAGCAGCTTGGAACAGAGAACCTATGGCTACACCTTC
TRBD1 TRBJ1-6 . TRBV3-1/TRBV3-2 CASKTGTGVFSPLHF TGTGCCAGCAAAACCGGGACAGGGGTTTTTTCACCCCTCCACTTT
. TRBJ1-6 . TRBV10-3 CAISESGGASPLHF TGTGCCATCAGTGAGTCAGGTGGGGCTTCACCCCTCCACTTT
TRBD2 TRBJ2-7 . TRBV10-3 CAISGTSGGYEQYF TGTGCCATCAGCGGGACTAGCGGGGGCTACGAGCAGTACTTC
. TRBJ1-2 . TRBV6-5 CASRNRVDKYGYTF TGTGCCAGCAGGAACAGGGTTGATAAGTATGGCTACACCTTC
. TRBJ2-1 . TRBV18 CASSPPAREQFF TGTGCCAGCTCACCACCGGCCCGTGAGCAGTTCTTC
. TRBJ2-1 . TRBV28 CASIPPGSYNEQFF TGTGCCAGCATACCGCCGGGGTCCTACAATGAGCAGTTCTTC
TRBD1 TRBJ1-5 . TRBV11-2 CTSSPGTGGQPQHF TGTACCAGCAGTCCGGGGACAGGGGGCCAGCCCCAGCATTTT
. TRBJ2-7 once TRBV6-5 CASGLYRGTSYEQYF TGTGCCAGTGGCCTCTATCGGGGAACCTCCTACGAGCAGTACTTC
TRBD1 TRBJ1-5 . TRBV2 CASSSDRDQPQHF TGTGCCAGCAGTTCTGACAGGGACCAGCCCCAGCATTTT
. TRBJ1-5 . TRBV6-4 CASSDRKGHPFSNQPQHF TGTGCCAGCAGTGACCGAAAGGGACACCCTTTTAGCAATCAGCCCCAGCATTTT
TRBD2 TRBJ2-1 . TRBV9 CASSQKRDSYNEQFF TGTGCCAGCAGCCAGAAGCGGGATTCCTACAATGAGCAGTTCTTC
TRBD1 TRBJ1-2 . TRBV10-3 CAIKTGAQGGYTF TGTGCCATCAAAACAGGGGCCCAGGGGGGCTACACCTTC
. TRBJ2-3 once TRBV6-5 CASSYITTGRDTQYF TGTGCCAGCAGTTACATAACCACAGGGAGAGATACGCAGTATTTT
. TRBJ1-5 . TRBV5-6 CASVGQAHQPQHF TGTGCCAGCGTGGGGCAGGCACATCAGCCCCAGCATTTT
. TRBJ2-4 . TRBV25-1 CASSEFWLAKNIQYF TGTGCCAGCAGTGAGTTTTGGCTAGCCAAAAACATTCAGTACTTC
. TRBJ1-4 . TRBV7-8 CASSLALRGSVNEKLFF TGTGCCAGCAGCTTAGCGCTGCGGGGGTCGGTCAATGAAAAACTGTTTTTT
TRBD1 TRBJ2-7 . TRBV5-6 CASSLRPLRTGFSPEQYF TGTGCCAGCAGCTTGAGGCCTTTACGGACAGGGTTCTCCCCCGAGCAGTACTTC
TRBD2 TRBJ2-2 . TRBV2 CASSFTSGATGELFF TGTGCCAGCAGTTTCACTAGCGGGGCCACCGGGGAGCTGTTTTTT
TRBD2 TRBJ2-3 . TRBV29-1 CSGSSGGVSTDTQYF TGCAGCGGATCTAGCGGGGGGGTGAGCACAGATACGCAGTATTTT
. TRBJ1-1 . TRBV29-1 CSVEDIGGMNTEAFF TGCAGCGTTGAAGATATTGGGGGGATGAACACTGAAGCTTTCTTT
TRBD1 TRBJ1-5 . TRBV19 CASSPDRGQPQHF TGTGCCAGTAGTCCGGACAGGGGTCAACCCCAGCATTTT
. TRBJ2-7 . TRBV12-5 CASDLAPGGESSYEQYF TGTGCTAGTGATCTTGCACCCGGCGGGGAGAGCTCCTACGAGCAGTACTTC
. TRBJ2-7 . TRBV7-9 CASSLTRGSYEQYF TGTGCCAGCAGCTTAACTCGCGGAAGCTACGAGCAGTACTTC
TRBD2 TRBJ2-1 . TRBV19 CASSPWAGGYNEQFF TGTGCCAGTAGTCCCTGGGCGGGGGGATACAATGAGCAGTTCTTC
TRBD1 TRBJ1-2 . TRBV3-1/TRBV3-2 CASSPDRSFGYTF TGTGCCAGCAGTCCGGACAGGAGTTTTGGCTACACCTTC
. TRBJ2-3 . TRBV6-5 CASSYRGTSTDTQYF TGTGCCAGCAGTTATCGGGGGACCAGCACAGATACGCAGTATTTT
TRBD1 TRBJ2-2 . TRBV5-1 CASSPGQGSGELFF TGCGCCAGCAGCCCGGGACAGGGTTCCGGGGAGCTGTTTTTT
. TRBJ2-5 . TRBV6-6 CASRTQGGETQYF TGTGCCAGCAGGACGCAGGGGGGTGAGACCCAGTACTTC
. TRBJ1-6 . TRBV14 CASKDRGDSPLHF TGTGCCAGCAAGGACAGAGGCGATTCACCCCTCCACTTT
TRBD2 TRBJ2-1 . TRBV10-3 CAISGGTSRYNEQFF TGTGCCATCAGTGGGGGGACTAGCAGGTACAATGAGCAGTTCTTC
. TRBJ1-1 . TRBV6-5 CASKTGFVDTEAFF TGTGCCAGCAAGACAGGTTTTGTGGACACTGAAGCTTTCTTT
TRBD2 TRBJ2-3 . TRBV10-3 CAMRRGGDGDTQYF TGTGCCATGCGGCGGGGAGGGGACGGAGATACGCAGTATTTT
TRBD2 TRBJ2-5 . TRBV7-8 CATSGGGETQYF TGTGCCACCTCTGGCGGGGGGGAGACCCAGTACTTC
. TRBJ2-7 . TRBV14 CASSPLPGRGGNEQYF TGTGCCAGCAGCCCCCTACCAGGACGGGGCGGGAACGAGCAGTACTTC
TRBD1 TRBJ2-1 . TRBV29-1 CSVGAEAGGWGEQFF TGCAGCGTTGGTGCGGAGGCAGGGGGATGGGGTGAGCAGTTCTTC